This TCR beta chain was captured by sequencing in a study of blood T cell repertoires in COVID-19. The ends lost 0 bases at V and 8 bases at J; junction bases unmatched: 7. This CDR3 has 16 residues. Germline CDR1 reads SGDLS; CDR2 reads YYNGEE. Sequencing was performed with immunoSEQ multiplex PCR; in TCRdb, only in-frame clones are kept and a portion is missing. The profile shows 190,000 or so clones, roughly 94% of them singletons. The chain has TRBV9 and TRBJ2-2; 10 nucleotides line up with TRBD2. Material: peripheral blood. The sequence was obtained from a man aged 25-45 years with COVID-19, enrolled during active disease. As DNA, the CDR3 is TGTGCCAGCAGCGTAGCAAGCGGGGGGGCCACTGGGGAGCTGTTTTTT. Protein: CASSVASGGATGELFF.